In its sample, the clone carrying this T cell receptor (beta chain) was seen once. Its antigen is not identified. The tumor samples were collected prior to definitive surgery or chemotherapy. The sample originates from a study of high-grade serous ovarian cancer treatment subgroups. For the study at large: Samples averaged around 14,000 reads and roughly 7,700 unique TCR beta rearrangements.

The assay was immunoSEQ multiplex PCR, and TCRdb's table has in-frame clones only and misses some. This sample yields approximately 30,000 clones, of which under 90% are seen a single time; 2.1% belongs to the top ten. Overall study results and limits: Different patients shared almost no repertoire; same-patient tumors shared about 0.1 to 0.79. The analyses considered CDR3 and ignored CDR1 and CDR2.

The V and J ends lost 0 bases and 4 bases, in that order; junction bases with no gene match: 11. This CDR3 comprises 17 residues. Germline values: CDR1 SGDLS, CDR2 YYNGEE. Input material: tumor tissue. The chain employs TRBV9 and TRBJ2-5; the match to TRBD2 covers 8 bases. This receptor was taken from a human donor with high-grade serous ovarian cancer. The CDR3 region has the DNA TGTGCCAGCAGCGTAGGGGGGGCGGGAGGCACGACAGAGACCCAGTACTTC. Its protein is CASSVGGAGGTTETQYF.